The subject of this entry is one T cell receptor (beta chain). The V end lost 4 bases, the J end lost 4 bases, and 13 bases lay between the germline ends. Germline assignment: CDR1 LGHNA and CDR2 YNFKEQ. The CDR3 loop spans 14 amino acids. When the RNA was reverse transcribed, random hexamers were used with an input of roughly 0.45 to 1 ug. Across 54 Vbeta and 13 Jbeta, TCR beta CDR3 was amplified with immunoSEQ multiplex PCR. TCRdb called the immunoSEQ multiplex PCR reads again in MiXCR, with one record for every CDR3 protein. The table includes 200,000 to 300,000 distinct CDR3 sequences, about 96% detected once. The data originate from a study of CD8 T cells in Susac syndrome. CD8+ and CD4+ T cells from blood underwent TCR beta sequencing, which was carried out in a high-throughput format. Negative isolation yielded CD4+ and CD8+ T cells, and FACS enriched TEMRA cells.

This TCR was recovered from a human donor with Susac syndrome. V gene TRBV4-2 combines with J gene TRBJ1-1, with a possible D match to TRBD1 (5 bases). Material: CD4+ T cells from PBMCs. The CDR3 nucleotides read TGTGCCAGCAGCCCCGGGGGTCGGAGCACTGAAGCTTTCTTT. Its translation is CASSPGGRSTEAFF.